A selection of T cell receptor beta chains follows, all from one sample in a study of response to subunit inactivated influenza vaccine. TCRdb reanalysed the RT-PCR reads using MiXCR and keeps one entry per CDR3 protein. The table includes about 780,000 distinct CDR3 sequences, roughly 20% detected once. The sequencing used PBMCs from blood, collected less than 6 days after vaccination. The receptors stem from a man aged 45-60 years who received an inactivated influenza vaccine. CDR3s include the opening cysteine and the closing phenylalanine or tryptophan. The D gene is left open where the match is weak. Clone size, where shown, is once, few, many, or a class for clones that have expanded.

j_call v_call d_call clone_size cdr3_aa cdr3_nt
TRBJ1-1 TRBV5-1 TRBD1 - CASSPRQGAKGTEAFF TGCGCCAGCAGCCCCAGACAGGGGGCTAAGGGCACTGAAGCTTTCTTT
TRBJ1-6 TRBV20-1 - few CSARLAALPTLHF TGCAGTGCTAGGTTGGCGGCCCTTCCAACCCTCCACTTT
TRBJ1-2 TRBV29-1 - few CSVGGRGGGYTF TGCAGCGTTGGGGGCAGGGGTGGTGGCTACACCTTC
TRBJ2-7 TRBV21-1 - - CASSITGHTYEQYF TGTGCCAGCAGCATCACGGGGCACACCTACGAGCAGTACTTC
TRBJ2-7 TRBV10-3 - - CAISEGAPYEQYF TGTGCCATCAGTGAGGGAGCACCCTACGAGCAGTACTTC
TRBJ1-4 TRBV27 - once CASIDEKLFF TGTGCCAGCATCGATGAAAAACTGTTTTTT
TRBJ1-6 TRBV2 - - CASTDRNNSPLHF TGTGCCAGCACAGACAGGAATAATTCACCCCTCCACTTT
TRBJ2-3 TRBV11-2 TRBD2 few CASSRISGRAFTDTQYF TGTGCCAGCAGCAGAATTAGCGGGAGGGCCTTCACAGATACGCAGTATTTT
TRBJ2-7 TRBV20-1 - many CSASHRGLPISWDSYEQYF TGCAGTGCTAGCCACCGAGGACTGCCGATCTCCTGGGACTCCTACGAGCAGTACTTC
TRBJ2-4 TRBV25-1 - - CASAGTPEYF TGTGCCAGCGCCGGGACGCCCGAGTACTTC
TRBJ1-5 TRBV12-3/TRBV12-4 - few CASSLVGGYQPQHF TGTGCCAGCAGTTTAGTCGGGGGCTATCAGCCCCAGCATTTT
TRBJ2-7 TRBV18 - - CASSPSALGFDEQYF TGTGCCAGCTCACCTAGTGCATTGGGGTTCGACGAGCAGTACTTC
TRBJ1-2 TRBV30 - few CAWSDTNYGYTF TGTGCCTGGAGTGACACTAACTATGGCTACACCTTC
TRBJ1-2 TRBV5-1 - few CASSLSRDNYGYTF TGCGCCAGCAGCTTATCCAGGGACAACTATGGCTACACCTTC
TRBJ1-2 TRBV9 - - CASSVGSRTDYGYTF TGTGCCAGCAGCGTAGGAAGCAGGACAGACTATGGCTACACCTTC
TRBJ1-1 TRBV7-2 TRBD1 - CASSLAVGGWTEAFF TGTGCCAGCAGCTTAGCTGTAGGGGGCTGGACTGAAGCTTTCTTT
TRBJ2-7 TRBV6-4 TRBD1 few CASRVHRGLGGSYEQYF TGTGCCAGCAGAGTTCACAGGGGGCTAGGGGGTTCCTACGAGCAGTACTTC
TRBJ1-2 TRBV19 - - CASSVLGYGYTF TGTGCCAGTAGTGTCCTAGGGTATGGCTACACCTTC
TRBJ2-7 TRBV5-5 - few CASSLGWKGSLNEQYF TGTGCCAGCAGCTTGGGGTGGAAGGGGAGTCTGAACGAGCAGTACTTC
TRBJ2-3 TRBV20-1 - - CSARTRRTDTQYF TGCAGTGCTAGAACGAGGCGGACAGATACGCAGTATTTT
TRBJ1-2 TRBV4-2 - - CASSQSTRGYTF TGTGCCAGCAGCCAGAGTACAAGGGGCTACACCTTC
TRBJ2-5 TRBV20-1 - many CSANGFLETQYF TGCAGTGCTAACGGGTTCCTAGAGACCCAGTACTTC
TRBJ2-2 TRBV5-6 - many CASSLSRELFF TGTGCCAGCAGCTTGTCGCGGGAGCTGTTTTTT
TRBJ1-1 TRBV20-1 - - CSARDPSGGMNTEAFF TGCAGTGCTAGAGACCCTTCGGGAGGGATGAACACTGAAGCTTTCTTT
TRBJ1-2 TRBV20-1 - - CSARDSSGTVYGYTF TGCAGTGCTAGAGATTCTTCCGGGACGGTCTATGGCTACACCTTC
TRBJ2-7 TRBV24-1 - few CATSDAAYEQYF TGTGCCACCAGTGATGCGGCATACGAGCAGTACTTC
TRBJ2-7 TRBV7-3 TRBD1 - CASSSDRVGLPSYEQYF TGTGCCAGCAGCTCGGACAGGGTTGGACTGCCATCCTACGAGCAGTACTTC
TRBJ1-1 TRBV7-2 - - CASSLAGAQGVAFF TGTGCCAGCAGCTTAGCAGGGGCCCAGGGAGTAGCTTTCTTT
TRBJ2-1 TRBV6-4 - - CATSRGQFF TGTGCCACCTCCCGAGGGCAGTTCTTC
TRBJ1-5 TRBV7-8 - few CASSLLTLGNQPQHF TGTGCCAGCAGCCTTTTGACTCTAGGCAATCAGCCCCAGCATTTT
TRBJ2-1 TRBV6-2/TRBV6-3 - - CASTKGYVSYNEQFF TGTGCCAGCACCAAGGGTTACGTCTCCTACAATGAGCAGTTCTTC
TRBJ1-6 TRBV7-9 TRBD1 few CASSLSGQGGSPLHF TGTGCCAGCAGCTTATCCGGACAGGGGGGTTCACCCCTCCACTTT